This T cell receptor (beta chain) comes out of a study of OX40 agonist ivuxolimab in advanced cancers. Across the study: The study gave patients intravenous ivuxolimab at 0.01 to 10 mg/kg every 2 weeks. There were three patients with partial responses, one having hepatocellular carcinoma and two cutaneous melanoma. Study findings and constraints: Among patients with partial responses at 0.1-3.0 mg/kg, clonal expansion was among the lowest. Among some nonresponders, normalized T-cell clonal expansion was also low.

In the case of this clone: Its antigen is unknown.

Trimming took off 4 bases at V and 7 bases at J, with 13 bases between the two ends. This CDR3 spans 13 amino acids. Germline lookup yields CDR1 SNHLY and CDR2 FYNNEI. TCRdb's table, derived via immunoSEQ multiplex PCR, lists solely in-frame clones and lacks some. The sample lists about 100,000 clones, roughly 90% occurring once. The receptor was isolated from an adult with an advanced solid tumor such as melanoma, head and neck, liver or kidney cancer. The input for sequencing was CD4+ or CD8+ T cells sorted from blood, taken in a trial of the OX40 agonist ivuxolimab. J is TRBJ1-2 and V is TRBV2, with D maybe TRBD1 (5 bases). The CDR3 here is CASSADSAAGYTF. Written as DNA, the CDR3 is TGTGCCAGCAGTGCTGACAGTGCAGCTGGCTACACCTTC.